This note documents a single T cell receptor beta chain sequence. There are 17 residues in the CDR3. Germline values: CDR1 KGHDR, CDR2 SFDVKD. V lost 0 bases to trimming and J lost 5 bases, with 17 bases between them. Unique molecular identifiers were incorporated during preparation of the TCRbeta library. TCRdb processed the PCR reads anew with MiXCR; each CDR3 protein has one entry. The data show around 60,000 distinct CDR3 sequences, approximately 46% seen once. These data come from a study of T-cell reconstitution after alpha-beta-depleted transplantation in children. The source is a male patient under 18 who had a stem cell transplant for acute lymphoblastic leukemia, so the T cells may come from the graft donor. This chain connects TRBV24-1 to TRBJ2-3; D possibly corresponds to TRBD2 (6 bases). The source material was PBMCs, mostly from graft donor cells, sampled 360 days after TCRalphabeta/CD19-depleted stem cell transplant. CDR3 region: CATSDLRGTGVVDTQYF. The CDR3 DNA follows: TGTGCCACCAGTGATTTGAGGGGAACGGGAGTCGTAGATACGCAGTATTTT.